The rows below give T cell receptor beta chains drawn from one sample of a study of T cell responses to AZD1222 COVID-19 vaccine. Measured with immunoSEQ multiplex PCR; TCRdb has only the in-frame clones, and not every one. Among some 42,000 clones listed, roughly 84% were seen once. The sequencing used peripheral blood, collected 28 days after the second AZD1222 dose. The receptors were sampled from an adult who received the AZD1222 COVID-19 vaccine. Both conserved end residues are part of each CDR3. The D gene is left open where the match is weak. Clone size is shown for a subset of rows, as once, few, many or a class of expanded clone.

v_call	clone_size	d_call	j_call	cdr3_nt	cdr3_aa
TRBV29-1	-	-	TRBJ1-1	TGCAGCGTTGAGTTAGGGGGAGGGACTGAAGCTTTCTTT	CSVELGGGTEAFF
TRBV24-1	-	-	TRBJ2-1	TGTGCCACCAGTGATTTGCAATCGGGGGAGCATGAGCAGTTCTTC	CATSDLQSGEHEQFF
TRBV18	once	-	TRBJ1-1	TGTGCCAGCTCACCAACACAAGGGGTCTCTGAAGCTTTCTTT	CASSPTQGVSEAFF
TRBV3-1/TRBV3-2	-	-	TRBJ2-1	TGTGCCAGCAGCCAAGAACAGGACAATGAGCAGTTCTTC	CASSQEQDNEQFF
TRBV7-3	-	-	TRBJ2-3	TGTGCCAGCAGTCACGGAAGCACAGATACGCAGTATTTT	CASSHGSTDTQYF
TRBV11-3	few	TRBD1	TRBJ2-1	TGTGCCAGCAGCTTAGCCATCCAGGGGGCAGGTGAGCAGTTCTTC	CASSLAIQGAGEQFF
TRBV11-3	-	-	TRBJ1-1	TGTGCCAGCAGCTTAGGGGGGTCCGGGAATACTGAAGCTTTCTTT	CASSLGGSGNTEAFF
TRBV5-1	-	TRBD2	TRBJ2-7	TGCGCCAGCAGCTTGGGACTAGCGGTTTACGAGCAGTACTTC	CASSLGLAVYEQYF
TRBV5-4	few	TRBD1	TRBJ2-6	TGTGCCAGCAGCCAACAGGGGACCGGGGCCAACGTCCTGACTTTC	CASSQQGTGANVLTF
TRBV6-5	-	-	TRBJ1-6	TGTGCCAGCAGAGACAGAGAGGGACGGTCACCCCTCCACTTT	CASRDREGRSPLHF
TRBV4-2	few	-	TRBJ1-2	TGTGCCAGCAGCCAGGGAGGACAGACTAACTATGGCTACACCTTC	CASSQGGQTNYGYTF
TRBV4-2	-	TRBD1	TRBJ1-6	TGTGCCAGCAGCCCACCGGGACAGGGTAATTCACCCCTCCACTTT	CASSPPGQGNSPLHF
TRBV19	-	TRBD1	TRBJ2-4	TGTGCCAGTAGGCCCGGGACAGGGAATTTGGTAAACATTCAGTACTTC	CASRPGTGNLVNIQYF
TRBV29-1	-	TRBD1	TRBJ2-7	TGCAGCGTTGAGCGAGACAGGGCCCCCAGGGAGCAGTACTTC	CSVERDRAPREQYF
TRBV6-5	-	-	TRBJ1-1	TGTGCCAGCAGTTGGGGCTTTACGAACACTGAAGCTTTCTTT	CASSWGFTNTEAFF
TRBV9	-	-	TRBJ1-2	TGTGCCAGCAGCGTTGCAGGGTCTGGCTACACCTTC	CASSVAGSGYTF
TRBV27	few	-	TRBJ2-1	TGTGCCAGCAGTCCAGGACCCCCTTGGGGGTTCTTC	CASSPGPPWGFF
TRBV6-5	-	-	TRBJ2-6	TGTGCCAGCACCCTACAGGGTTCTGGGGCCAACGTCCTGACTTTC	CASTLQGSGANVLTF
TRBV12-3/TRBV12-4	-	-	TRBJ1-1	TGTGCCAGCAGTATGGAAGCCCAAGCTTTCTTT	CASSMEAQAFF
TRBV19	few	TRBD1	TRBJ2-2	TGTGCCAGTAAGGGGACAGCGAACACCGGGGAGCTGTTTTTT	CASKGTANTGELFF
TRBV5-1	-	-	TRBJ1-1	TGCGCCAGCAGATCGCTAGGGTTCACTGAAGCTTTCTTT	CASRSLGFTEAFF
TRBV3-1/TRBV3-2	few	TRBD1	TRBJ2-7	TGTGCCAGCAGCGCCCGGACAGGGGGCTTGTTACAAGAGCAGTACTTC	CASSARTGGLLQEQYF
TRBV6-5	-	TRBD1	TRBJ1-6	TGTGCCAGCAGACCCGACAGGGCCCTTAATTCACCCCTCCACTTT	CASRPDRALNSPLHF
TRBV7-2	few	-	TRBJ2-7	TGTGCCAGCAGTCCTAGGATCTTTTCCTACGAGCAGTACTTC	CASSPRIFSYEQYF
TRBV6-4	-	-	TRBJ2-2	TGTGCCAGCAGTATGGGTTTCGGCGGGGAGCTGTTTTTT	CASSMGFGGELFF
TRBV2	-	TRBD1	TRBJ1-2	TGTGCCAGCAGATTTGGTGGACAGGGAGAAGGCTACACCTTC	CASRFGGQGEGYTF
TRBV29-1	-	-	TRBJ1-4	TGCAGCGCTCGAGCCGGCGGTAATGAAAAACTGTTTTTT	CSARAGGNEKLFF
TRBV12-3/TRBV12-4	-	-	TRBJ1-2	TGTGCCAGCAGCCAGAGGACGGGCAGTGGCTACACCTTC	CASSQRTGSGYTF